The next 2 T cell receptor beta chains were all read from a single sample in a study of T cell responses to AZD1222 COVID-19 vaccine (dated by TCRdb to 2020 to 2022). What the time point label conveys for this sample: about 28 days (+/-7) after the second vaccine dose. The library was produced with the immunoSEQ multiplex PCR assay. TCRdb took this table from immuneACCESS and kept in-frame rearrangements with V and J called. Such tables lack part of the clones; where checked against another copy, unresolved V genes explain under half of the gap, and the rest is unexplained. This sample is represented by under 150,000 clones; 90% of them were singletons. Of the sample, under 2% is held by the ten largest clones. The sample consisted of peripheral blood, taken 28 days after the second AZD1222 dose. Source of these receptors: an adult who received the AZD1222 COVID-19 vaccine.

The chain joins TRBV6-5 to TRBJ1-1, with 7 bases identical to TRBD1. CDR1 is MNHEY and CDR2 is SVGAGI in the germline V gene. The J segment lost 0 bases and the V segment lost 6 bases, leaving 4 bases of the junction unmatched. This CDR3 spans 14 amino acids. The CDR3 coding sequence is TGTGCCAGCAGCAAGGGGGCGTTGAACACTGAAGCTTTCTTT. Translated: CASSKGALNTEAFF.

Only a few counts were recorded for this clone. The chain couples TRBV3-1 (or the pseudogene TRBV3-2) to TRBJ2-2, with a possible D match to TRBD1 (6 bases). This CDR3 has 14 residues. Germline V gives CDR1 LGHDT, CDR2 YNNKEL (reference sequence). V lost 3 bases and J 4 bases, leaving 9 bases between the germline ends. In DNA, the CDR3 is TGTGCCAGCAGCCAGAAAGGGGGCACCGGGGAGCTGTTTTTT. Translating gives CASSQKGGTGELFF.